This T cell receptor (beta chain) derives from a study of T cell responses to AZD1222 COVID-19 vaccine. V was cut by 6 bases and J by 1 base, with 9 bases left in between. Per the germline V gene, CDR1 is MNHNY and CDR2 is SVGAGI (reference sequence). The CDR3 is 13 residues long. Notes on the study in general: Donors skewed white British and female; clonal diversity was possibly underestimated. No repertoire was sampled before or during the peak T cell response, only after it. Baseline seropositivity characterized only a handful of AZD1222 recipients.

About this clone itself: What it binds is unknown.

Pooling covered second doses at about 4 or about 12 weeks. Method: immunoSEQ multiplex PCR; TCRdb's copy keeps in-frame clones and lacks some. The data hold some 110,000 clones, with just over 85% observed a single time. Sequenced here: peripheral blood, sampled 28 days after the second AZD1222 dose. The TCR originated in an adult who received the AZD1222 COVID-19 vaccine. This sequence joins TRBV6-6 and TRBJ1-1; perhaps TRBD1 as D (5 bases). The CDR3 region has the DNA TGTGCCAGCAGCGTACAGGAGAACACTGAAGCTTTCTTT. It yields the protein CASSVQENTEAFF.